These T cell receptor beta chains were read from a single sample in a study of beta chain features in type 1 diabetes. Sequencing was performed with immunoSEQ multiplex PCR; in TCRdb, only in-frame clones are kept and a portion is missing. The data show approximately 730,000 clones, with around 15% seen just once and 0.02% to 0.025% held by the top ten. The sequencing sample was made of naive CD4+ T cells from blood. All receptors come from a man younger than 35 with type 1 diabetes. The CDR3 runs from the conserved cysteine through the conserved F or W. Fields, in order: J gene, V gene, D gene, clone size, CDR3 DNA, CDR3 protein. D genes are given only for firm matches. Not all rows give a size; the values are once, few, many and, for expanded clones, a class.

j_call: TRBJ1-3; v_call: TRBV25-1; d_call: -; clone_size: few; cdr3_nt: TGTGCCAGCAGTGGGTGGCAGGGCCCGTCTGGAAACACCATATATTTT; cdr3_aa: CASSGWQGPSGNTIYF
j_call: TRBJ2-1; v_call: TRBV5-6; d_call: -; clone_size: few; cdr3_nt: TGTGCCAGCAGCTTGGGGGGGAGCTCCTACAATGAGCAGTTCTTC; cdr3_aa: CASSLGGSSYNEQFF
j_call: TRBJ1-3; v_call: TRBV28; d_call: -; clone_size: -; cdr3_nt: TGTGCCAGCAGTTTACGATTAGACTCTGGAAACACCATATATTTT; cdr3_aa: CASSLRLDSGNTIYF
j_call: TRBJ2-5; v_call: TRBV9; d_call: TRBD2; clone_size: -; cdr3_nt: TGTGCCAGCAGCGTAGGACTAGCGGAAACCCAAGAGACCCAGTACTTC; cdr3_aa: CASSVGLAETQETQYF
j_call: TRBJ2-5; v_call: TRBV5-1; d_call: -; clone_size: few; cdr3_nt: TGCGCCAGCAGCTTGGCTCTACAGCAAGAGACCCAGTACTTC; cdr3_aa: CASSLALQQETQYF
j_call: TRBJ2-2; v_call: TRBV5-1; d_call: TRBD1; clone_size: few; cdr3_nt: TGCGCCAGCAGCTTTGGCTCTGGGACAGCGGCCGGGGAGCTGTTTTTT; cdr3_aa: CASSFGSGTAAGELFF
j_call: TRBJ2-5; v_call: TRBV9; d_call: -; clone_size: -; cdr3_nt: TGTGCCAGCAGCGCGGCAGGACAACAAGAGACCCAGTACTTC; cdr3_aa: CASSAAGQQETQYF
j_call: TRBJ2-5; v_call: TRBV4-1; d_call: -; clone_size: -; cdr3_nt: TGCGCCAGCAGCCAAGATCACACGGGGCCAGAGACCCAGTACTTC; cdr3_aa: CASSQDHTGPETQYF
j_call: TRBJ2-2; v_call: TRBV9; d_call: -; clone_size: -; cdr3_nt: TGTGCCAGCAGCGTAGTCACAGGGCAGAACACCGGGGAGCTGTTTTTT; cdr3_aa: CASSVVTGQNTGELFF
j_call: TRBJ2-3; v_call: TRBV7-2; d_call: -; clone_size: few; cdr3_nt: TGTGCCAGCAGTCTAAGGCGCAGCACAGATACGCAGTATTTT; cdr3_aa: CASSLRRSTDTQYF
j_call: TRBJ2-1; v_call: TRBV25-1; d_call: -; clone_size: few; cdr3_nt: TGTGCCAGCAGTGAGGGGTGGGAGCAGTTCTTC; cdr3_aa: CASSEGWEQFF
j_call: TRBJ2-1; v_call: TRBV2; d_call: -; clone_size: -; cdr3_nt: TGTGCCAGCCGAGACTTTATCTACAATGAGCAGTTCTTC; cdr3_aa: CASRDFIYNEQFF
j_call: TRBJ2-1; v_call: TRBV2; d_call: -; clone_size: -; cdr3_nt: TGTGCCAGCAGCCTCGCCCGGGACCGTCGCTACAATGAGCAGTTCTTC; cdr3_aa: CASSLARDRRYNEQFF
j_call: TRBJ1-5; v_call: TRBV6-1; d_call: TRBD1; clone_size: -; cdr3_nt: TGTGCCAGCAGTGGACAGGGTGGGGGCAATCAGCCCCAGCATTTT; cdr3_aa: CASSGQGGGNQPQHF
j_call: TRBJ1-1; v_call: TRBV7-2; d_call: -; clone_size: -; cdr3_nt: TGTGCCAGCAGCCTGGGGCAGGGCGGGTCGCCGAACACTGAAGCTTTCTTT; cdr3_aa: CASSLGQGGSPNTEAFF
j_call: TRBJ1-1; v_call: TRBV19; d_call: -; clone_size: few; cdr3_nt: TGTGCCAGTAAGCCACAGCCTAACACTGAAGCTTTCTTT; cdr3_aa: CASKPQPNTEAFF
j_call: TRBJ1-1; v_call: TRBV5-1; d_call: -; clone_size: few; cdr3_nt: TGCGCCAGCAGCTTGAACAGCGACACTGAAGCTTTCTTT; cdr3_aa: CASSLNSDTEAFF
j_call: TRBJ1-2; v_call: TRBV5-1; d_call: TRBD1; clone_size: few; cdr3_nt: TGCGCCAGCAGCTTGGGGACAGGAATAAACTATGGCTACACCTTC; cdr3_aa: CASSLGTGINYGYTF
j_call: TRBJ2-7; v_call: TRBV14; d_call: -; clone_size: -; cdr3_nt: TGTGCCAGCAGCCAAGGCCGGGGGTCTCAAATCTTC; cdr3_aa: CASSQGRGSQIF
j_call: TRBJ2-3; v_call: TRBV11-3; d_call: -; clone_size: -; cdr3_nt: TGTGCCAGCGCCGGGGGCCTCGGCACAGATACGCAGTATTTT; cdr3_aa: CASAGGLGTDTQYF
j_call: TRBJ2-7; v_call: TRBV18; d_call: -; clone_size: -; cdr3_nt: TGTGCCAGCAGGGGGGACTACGAGCAGTACTTC; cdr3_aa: CASRGDYEQYF
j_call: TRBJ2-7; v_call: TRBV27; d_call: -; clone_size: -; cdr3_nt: TGTGCCAGCAGTTTAGTGCCAGGGGTTCTCTACGAGCAGTACTTC; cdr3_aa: CASSLVPGVLYEQYF
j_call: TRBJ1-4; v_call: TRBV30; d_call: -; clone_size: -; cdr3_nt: TGTGCCTGGAGTAGGGGGTTTGATGAAAAACTGTTTTTT; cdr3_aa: CAWSRGFDEKLFF
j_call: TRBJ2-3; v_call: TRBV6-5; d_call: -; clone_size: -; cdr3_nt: TGTGCCAGCAGTTACTCGAGAACGATTGATACGCAGTATTTT; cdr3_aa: CASSYSRTIDTQYF
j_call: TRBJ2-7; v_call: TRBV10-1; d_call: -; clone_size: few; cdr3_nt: TGCGCCAGCAGCGCCTCCGGCTACGAGCAGTACTTC; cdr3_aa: CASSASGYEQYF
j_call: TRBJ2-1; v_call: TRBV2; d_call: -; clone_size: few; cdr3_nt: TGTGCCAGCAGTGCAGAGTCCGAACAGTTCTTC; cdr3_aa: CASSAESEQFF
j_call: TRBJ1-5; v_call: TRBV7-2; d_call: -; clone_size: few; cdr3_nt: TGTGCCAGCAGCACCCAGGGTGATCAGCCCCAGCATTTT; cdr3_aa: CASSTQGDQPQHF
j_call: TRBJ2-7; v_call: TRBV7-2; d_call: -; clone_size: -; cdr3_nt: TGTGCCAGCAGCTTAATCGGTTCACCTACCTACGAGCAGTACTTC; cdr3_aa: CASSLIGSPTYEQYF
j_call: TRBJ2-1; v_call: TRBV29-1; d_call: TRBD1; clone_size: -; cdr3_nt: TGCAGCGTTGCCGGGACAGGGCGCAATGAGCAGTTCTTC; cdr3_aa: CSVAGTGRNEQFF
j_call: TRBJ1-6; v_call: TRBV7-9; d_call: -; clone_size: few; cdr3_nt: TGTGCCAGCAGCTCCTCGAGGCTGATCAATTCACCCCTCCACTTT; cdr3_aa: CASSSSRLINSPLHF
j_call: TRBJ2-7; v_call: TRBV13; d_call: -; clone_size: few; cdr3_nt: TGTGCCAGCAGCCGCCGGAGGGACAGCTACGAGCAGTACTTC; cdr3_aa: CASSRRRDSYEQYF
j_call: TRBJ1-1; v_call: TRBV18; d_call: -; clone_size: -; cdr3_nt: TGTGCCAGCTCACCTATCGGGGGGGTGAACACTGAAGCTTTCTTT; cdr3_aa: CASSPIGGVNTEAFF
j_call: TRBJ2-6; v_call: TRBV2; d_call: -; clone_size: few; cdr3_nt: TGTGCCAGCAGTGGCCCCGGGTCTGGGGCCAACGTCCTGACTTTC; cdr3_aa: CASSGPGSGANVLTF
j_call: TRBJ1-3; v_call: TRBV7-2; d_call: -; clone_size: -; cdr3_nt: TGTGCCAGCAGCCAGAGACGGAACTCTGGAAACACCATATATTTT; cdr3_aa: CASSQRRNSGNTIYF
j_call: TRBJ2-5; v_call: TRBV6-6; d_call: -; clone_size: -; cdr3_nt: TGTGCCAGCAGTTACCCCGGGGTAGGCATGGAGACCCAGTACTTC; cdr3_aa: CASSYPGVGMETQYF
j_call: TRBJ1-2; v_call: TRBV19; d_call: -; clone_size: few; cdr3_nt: TGTGCCAGTAGTATAGGAGGCAGCTATGGCTACACCTTC; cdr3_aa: CASSIGGSYGYTF
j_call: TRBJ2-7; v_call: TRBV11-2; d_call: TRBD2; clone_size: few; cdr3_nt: TGTGCCAGCAGAACGGCTAGCGGCACCTACGAGCAGTACTTC; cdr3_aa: CASRTASGTYEQYF
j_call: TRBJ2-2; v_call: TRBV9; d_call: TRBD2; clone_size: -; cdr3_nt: TGTGCCAGCAGCGCCCCACGGGGGGTTGGCACCGGGGAGCTGTTTTTT; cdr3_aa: CASSAPRGVGTGELFF
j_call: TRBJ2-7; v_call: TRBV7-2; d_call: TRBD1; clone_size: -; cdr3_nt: TGTGCCAGCAGCTTTGGGGGACAGGGGGCTTACGAGCAGTACTTC; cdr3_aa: CASSFGGQGAYEQYF
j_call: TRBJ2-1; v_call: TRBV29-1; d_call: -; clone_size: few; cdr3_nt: TGCAGCGTTGAGAAGCCACTAGCTGATGAGCAGTTCTTC; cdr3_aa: CSVEKPLADEQFF
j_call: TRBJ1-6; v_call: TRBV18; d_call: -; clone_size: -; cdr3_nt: TGTGCCAGCCGACCAGGGCTGACTTCACCCCTCCACTTT; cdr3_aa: CASRPGLTSPLHF
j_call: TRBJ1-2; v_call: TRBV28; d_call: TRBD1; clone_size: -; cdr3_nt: TGTGCCAGCAGTTCCCGGACAGGGACAGGCTATGGCTACACCTTC; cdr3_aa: CASSSRTGTGYGYTF
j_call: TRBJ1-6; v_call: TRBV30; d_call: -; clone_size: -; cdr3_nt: TGTGCCAACTCCCAAGAGAGCGGACTATATAATTCACCCCTCCACTTT; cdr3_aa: CANSQESGLYNSPLHF
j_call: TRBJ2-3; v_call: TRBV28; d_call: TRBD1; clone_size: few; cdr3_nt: TGTGCCAGCAGTTTACCGGGACAGGGGGCGATCACAGATACGCAGTATTTT; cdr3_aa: CASSLPGQGAITDTQYF
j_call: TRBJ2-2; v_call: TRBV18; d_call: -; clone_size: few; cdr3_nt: TGTGCCAGCTCACACCAACAGGGAGTCGGCACCGGGGAGCTGTTTTTT; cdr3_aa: CASSHQQGVGTGELFF
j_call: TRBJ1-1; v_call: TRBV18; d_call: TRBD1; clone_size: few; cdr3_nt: TGTGCCAGCTCACGAGCTTTGACAGGGTTGAACACTGAAGCTTTCTTT; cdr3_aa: CASSRALTGLNTEAFF
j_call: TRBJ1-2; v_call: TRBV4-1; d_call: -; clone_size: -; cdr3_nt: TGCGCCAGCAGCCAGTTGTTTGGGTTCAGTTCGGGTAACTATGGCTACACCTTC; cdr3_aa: CASSQLFGFSSGNYGYTF